This passage covers 12 T cell receptor beta chains from one sample sequenced in a study of T-cell reconstitution after alpha-beta-depleted transplantation in children. During its preparation, the TCRbeta library received unique molecular identifiers. A single record per CDR3 protein comes from TCRdb applying MiXCR to the PCR reads. Of about 610,000 distinct CDR3 sequences listed, 20% to 30% are singletons. Here the sequenced sample was PBMCs, taken before TCRalphabeta/CD19-depleted stem cell transplant. All receptors come from a boy younger than two with Wiskott-Aldrich syndrome, due to receive a stem cell transplant.

J is TRBJ2-7 and V is TRBV20-1; D may be TRBD2 (6 bases). V gave up 5 bases and J gave up 0 bases, with 14 bases separating them. This CDR3 comprises 14 residues. Germline V gene sequence: CDR1 DFQATT, CDR2 SNEGSKA (reference sequence). The CDR3 loop is CSAARRDFSYEQYF. The CDR3 region has the DNA TGCAGTGCTGCACGGCGGGATTTCTCCTACGAGCAGTACTTC.

This clonotype appeared a few times. This CDR3 reads CSVEALRAGDTYEQYF. The CDR3 nucleotides read TGCAGCGTTGAGGCCCTGAGAGCGGGAGACACCTACGAGCAGTACTTC. The chain is built from TRBV29-1 and TRBJ2-7, with TRBD2 matching 8 bases. CDR3 length equals 16 residues. V dropped 3 bases and J dropped 2; count of bases not matched to a gene: 12. CDR1 SQVTM and CDR2 ANQGSEA come from the germline V gene.

J is TRBJ2-1 and V is TRBV5-1; 13 nucleotides align to TRBD2. The CDR3 totals 16 residues. Germline V gives CDR1 SGHRS, CDR2 YFSETQ. The ends lost 4 bases at V and 8 bases at J; junction bases unmatched: 9. DNA for the CDR3: TGCGCCAGCAGCCTACGGACTAGCGGGAGCCTGGATGAGCAGTTCTTC. It specifies CASSLRTSGSLDEQFF.

In this sample, this clonotype turned up a few times. The gene calls are TRBV9 and TRBJ1-1; no firm D call. The V and J ends lost 4 bases and 7 bases respectively, with 11 bases between them. The CDR3 is 12 residues long. Per germline, CDR1 SGDLS and CDR2 YYNGEE. CDR3 sequence (DNA): TGTGCCAGCAGCCTCCAGAGGGTTGAAGCTTTCTTT. It is translated as CASSLQRVEAFF. Filled out from reference TRBV9 and TRBJ1-1, the complete variable domain reads DSGVTQTPKHLITATGQRVTLRCSPRSGDLSVYWYQQSLDQGLQFLIQYYNGEERAKGNILERFSAQQFPDLHSELNLSSLELGDSALYFCASSLQRVEAFFGQGTRLTVV.

This clonotype has just a few counts. The chain combines TRBV14 with TRBJ1-1; D is uncertain. V gave up 4 bases and J gave up 4 bases, with 13 bases separating them. Germline V CDR1 and CDR2: SGHDN, FVKESK. The CDR3 runs to 14 residues. CDR3 amino acids: CASSRKVSVTEAFF. The DNA of the CDR3 is TGTGCCAGCAGCCGGAAAGTAAGTGTCACTGAAGCTTTCTTT.

This clonotype turned up a few times. The chain joins TRBV15 to TRBJ2-1, with 8 bases that match TRBD1. V dropped 0 bases and J dropped 5; count of bases not matched to a gene: 3. Germline V gene sequence: CDR1 LNHNV, CDR2 YYDKDF (reference sequence). This CDR3 contains 15 residues. CDR3 DNA sequence: TGTGCCACCAGCAGAGATCTCAGGGGGCACAATGAGCAGTTCTTC. Translating gives CATSRDLRGHNEQFF.

J is TRBJ1-1 and V is TRBV5-1; D is uncertain. This CDR3 region has 14 residues. The V end was cut by 0 bases, the J end by 5 bases, with 11 bases between. Germline loops: CDR1 SGHRS, CDR2 YFSETQ. This chain's CDR3 is CASSLVPEVTEAFF. For the CDR3, the DNA is TGCGCCAGCAGCTTGGTTCCGGAGGTGACTGAAGCTTTCTTT.

This chain uses TRBV12-3 or TRBV12-4 with TRBJ1-1; D is uncertain. This CDR3 contains 14 residues. V lost 6 bases and J 0 bases, leaving 11 bases between the germline ends. The CDR3 DNA follows: TGTGCCAGCAGGGACCCATTAGTGAACACTGAAGCTTTCTTT. Translated: CASRDPLVNTEAFF.

The chain recombines TRBV5-1 with TRBJ2-2; no clear D. The V and J ends lost 5 bases and 2 bases respectively, with 10 bases between them. CDR1 and CDR2 (germline): SGHRS, YFSETQ. CDR3 length equals 14 residues. CDR3 amino acids: CASSFDVNTGELFF. The CDR3 DNA is TGCGCCAGCAGTTTCGACGTTAACACCGGGGAGCTGTTTTTT. Variable domain in full (rest from reference TRBV5-1 and TRBJ2-2): KAGVTQTPRYLIKTRGQQVTLSCSPISGHRSVSWYQQTPGQGLQFLFEYFSETQRNKGNFPGRFSGRQFSNSRSEMNVSTLELGDSALYLCASSFDVNTGELFFGEGSRLTVL.

The CDR3 loop is CASSLAGQNTDTQYF. The CDR3 bases are TGCGCCAGCAGCTTGGCAGGACAGAACACAGATACGCAGTATTTT. The V gene is TRBV5-1, the J gene TRBJ2-3; D perhaps matches TRBD1 (6 bases). Deletions cut 0 bases from V and 2 bases from J, with 10 bases between. There are 15 residues in the CDR3. CDR1 and CDR2 from the germline V gene are SGHRS and YFSETQ.

In this sample, this clonotype turned up a few times. Here the CDR3 DNA reads TGTGCCAGCAGTTTATTCGGCGGCACCGGGGAGCTGTTTTTT. This sequence encodes CASSLFGGTGELFF. This chain connects TRBV12-3 or TRBV12-4 to TRBJ2-2; D unclear. CDR3 length: 14 amino acids. The V end lost 2 bases, the J end lost 4 bases, and 8 bases lay between the germline ends.

This chain joins TRBV5-1 and TRBJ2-1; D remains ambiguous. V shed 4 bases and J shed 4 bases, with 15 bases lying between them. Germline CDR1 and CDR2: SGHRS and YFSETQ. The CDR3 loop spans 15 amino acids. The CDR3 region is CASSPLSGGYNEQFF. Written as DNA, the CDR3 is TGCGCCAGCAGCCCTCTATCGGGTGGGTACAATGAGCAGTTCTTC.